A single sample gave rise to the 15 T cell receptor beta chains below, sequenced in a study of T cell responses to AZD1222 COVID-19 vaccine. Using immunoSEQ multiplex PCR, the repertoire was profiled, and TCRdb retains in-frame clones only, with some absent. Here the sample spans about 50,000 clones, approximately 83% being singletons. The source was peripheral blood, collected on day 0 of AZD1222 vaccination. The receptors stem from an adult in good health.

The CDR3 is CSVEGAYEQYF. The CDR3 DNA is TGCAGCGTTGAAGGGGCCTACGAGCAGTACTTC. The chain is built from TRBV29-1 and TRBJ2-7; no definite D call. Trimming cost V 1 base and J 2 bases, with 3 bases left between them. The germline gives CDR1 SQVTM, CDR2 ANQGSEA. The CDR3 extends over 11 amino acids.

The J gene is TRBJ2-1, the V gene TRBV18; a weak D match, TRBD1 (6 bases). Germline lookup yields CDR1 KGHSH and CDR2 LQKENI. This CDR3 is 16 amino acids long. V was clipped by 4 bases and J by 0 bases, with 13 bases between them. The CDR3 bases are TGTGCCAGCTCACGCACGGACAGAATCTCCTACAATGAGCAGTTCTTC. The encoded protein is CASSRTDRISYNEQFF.

The CDR3 loop is CASSPGLRTDTQYF. The CDR3 region has the DNA TGTGCCAGCTCACCGGGGCTTAGGACAGATACGCAGTATTTT. The chain joins TRBV18 to TRBJ2-3; tentatively, D is TRBD1 (5 bases). V dropped 3 bases and J dropped 3 bases, with 10 bases sitting between them. This CDR3 spans 14 amino acids. Germline V gives CDR1 KGHSH, CDR2 LQKENI. Drawing the rest from reference TRBV18 and TRBJ2-3, the complete variable domain is NAGVMQNPRHLVRRRGQEARLRCSPMKGHSHVYWYRQLPEEGLKFMVYLQKENIIDESGMPKERFSAEFPKEGPSILRIQQVVRGDSAAYFCASSPGLRTDTQYFGPGTRLTVL.

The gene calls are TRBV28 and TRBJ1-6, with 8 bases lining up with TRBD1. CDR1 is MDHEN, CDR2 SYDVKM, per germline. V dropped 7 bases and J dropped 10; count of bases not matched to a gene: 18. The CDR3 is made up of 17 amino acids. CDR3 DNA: TGTGCCAGCACCCGCAGGATGACAGGGGTGCGTCCATCACCCCTCCACTTT. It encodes CASTRRMTGVRPSPLHF. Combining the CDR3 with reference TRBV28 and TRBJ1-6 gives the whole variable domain DVKVTQSSRYLVKRTGEKVFLECVQDMDHENMFWYRQDPGLGLRLIYFSYDVKMKEKGDIPEGYSVSREKKERFSLILESASTNQTSMYLCASTRRMTGVRPSPLHFGNGTRLTVT.

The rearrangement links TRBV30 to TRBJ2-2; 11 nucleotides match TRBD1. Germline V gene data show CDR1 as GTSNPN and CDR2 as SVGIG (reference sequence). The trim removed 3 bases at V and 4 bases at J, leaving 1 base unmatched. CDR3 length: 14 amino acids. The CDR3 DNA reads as TGTGCCTGGAGGGGGACAGGGGGCACCGGGGAGCTGTTTTTT. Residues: CAWRGTGGTGELFF.

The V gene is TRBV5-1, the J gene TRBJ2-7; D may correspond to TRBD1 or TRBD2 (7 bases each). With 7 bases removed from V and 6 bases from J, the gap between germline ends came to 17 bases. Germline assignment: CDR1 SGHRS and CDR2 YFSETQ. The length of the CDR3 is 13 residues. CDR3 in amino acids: CASCMAGGGEQYF. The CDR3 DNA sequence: TGCGCCAGCTGCATGGCAGGGGGGGGCGAGCAGTACTTC.

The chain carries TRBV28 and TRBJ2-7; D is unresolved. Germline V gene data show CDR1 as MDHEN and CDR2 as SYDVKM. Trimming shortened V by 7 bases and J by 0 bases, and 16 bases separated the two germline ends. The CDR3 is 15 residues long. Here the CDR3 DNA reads TGTGCCAGCACCTACTCTAGGCTAAGCTCCTACGAGCAGTACTTC. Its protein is CASTYSRLSSYEQYF.

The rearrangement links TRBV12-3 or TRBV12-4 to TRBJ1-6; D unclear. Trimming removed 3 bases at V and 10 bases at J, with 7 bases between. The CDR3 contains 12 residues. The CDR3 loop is CASSFVKSPLHF. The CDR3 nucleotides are TGTGCCAGCAGTTTTGTGAAATCACCCCTCCACTTT.

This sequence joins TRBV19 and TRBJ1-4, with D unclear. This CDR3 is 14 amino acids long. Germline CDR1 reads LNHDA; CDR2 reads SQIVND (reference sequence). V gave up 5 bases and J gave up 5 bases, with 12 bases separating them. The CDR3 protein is CASSWQPSNEKLFF. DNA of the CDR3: TGTGCCAGTAGTTGGCAGCCCTCCAATGAAAAACTGTTTTTT.

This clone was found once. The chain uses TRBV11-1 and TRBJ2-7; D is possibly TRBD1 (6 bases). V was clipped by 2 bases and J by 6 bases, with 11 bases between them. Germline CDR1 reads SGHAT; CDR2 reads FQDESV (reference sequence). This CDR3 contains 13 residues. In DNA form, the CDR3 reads TGTGCCAGCAGCTTACTGACAGGCGGCGAGCAGTACTTC. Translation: CASSLLTGGEQYF.

The CDR3 loop reads CASSLGDNQPQHF. The CDR3 coding sequence is TGCGCCAGCAGCTTGGGGGATAATCAGCCCCAGCATTTT. The chain combines TRBV5-1 with TRBJ1-5; D is uncertain. Germline V gives CDR1 SGHRS, CDR2 YFSETQ. Trimming took 0 bases from V and 4 from J, leaving 5 bases between them. The CDR3 totals 13 residues.

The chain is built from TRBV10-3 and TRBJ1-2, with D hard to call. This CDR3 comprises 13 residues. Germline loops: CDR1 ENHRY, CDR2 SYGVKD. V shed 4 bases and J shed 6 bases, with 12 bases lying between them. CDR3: CAISGTPSDGYTF. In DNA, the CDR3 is TGTGCCATCAGTGGGACCCCTTCCGATGGCTACACCTTC.

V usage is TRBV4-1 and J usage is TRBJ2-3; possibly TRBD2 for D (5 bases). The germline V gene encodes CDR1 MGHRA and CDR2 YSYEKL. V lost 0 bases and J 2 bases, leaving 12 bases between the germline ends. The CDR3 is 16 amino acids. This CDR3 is CASSQDKGADTDTQYF. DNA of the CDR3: TGCGCCAGCAGCCAAGATAAGGGAGCAGACACAGATACGCAGTATTTT.

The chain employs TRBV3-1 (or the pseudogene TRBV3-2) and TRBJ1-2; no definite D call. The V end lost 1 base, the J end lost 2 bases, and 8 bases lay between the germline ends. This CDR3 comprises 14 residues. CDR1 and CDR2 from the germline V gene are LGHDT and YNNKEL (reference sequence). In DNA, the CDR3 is TGTGCCAGCAGCCAAGGCGGCAGGAACTATGGCTACACCTTC. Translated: CASSQGGRNYGYTF.

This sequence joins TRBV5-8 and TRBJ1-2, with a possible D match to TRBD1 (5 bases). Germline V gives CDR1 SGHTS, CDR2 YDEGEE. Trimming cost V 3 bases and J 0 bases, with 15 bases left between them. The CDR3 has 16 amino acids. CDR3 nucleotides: TGTGCCAGCAGCTCGGGGTACTGGGGCTCTAACTATGGCTACACCTTC. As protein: CASSSGYWGSNYGYTF.